This T cell receptor (beta chain) was profiled in a study of blood T cell repertoires in COVID-19. Turning to the study itself: COVID-19 samples from acute and convalescent phases originated in the United States, Italy and Spain. PBMCs, B-cell-depleted T cells, or T cells were the source of the cDNA or gDNA that made up the material.

Losses at the gene ends were 2 bases for V and 2 bases for J; bases not matched to a gene: 4. Germline V gene data show CDR1 as MNHNS and CDR2 as SASEGT. CDR3 length equals 16 residues. In the authors' methods: Reference gene primers were amplified, and this amplification served to estimate nucleated cell counts. Sequenced by immunoSEQ multiplex PCR; TCRdb stores in-frame clones only, minus some. V, J and clone size are those of that table, while D and trimming were read from the DNA. Among 100,000 to 150,000 clones listed, over 80% were seen once. The sequenced sample was peripheral blood. The chain couples TRBV6-1 to TRBJ2-1; 9 bases map to TRBD2. This TCR came from a man in his sixties with acute or convalescent COVID-19. The CDR3 nucleotides read TGTGCCAGCAGTGAACCCGGCGGGAGGGCCTACAATGAGCAGTTCTTC. It specifies CASSEPGGRAYNEQFF.